The source of this T cell receptor (beta chain) is a study of blood T cell repertoires in COVID-19. The data were produced by immunoSEQ multiplex PCR, yet TCRdb's version contains in-frame clones alone and is incomplete. Among 49,000 or so clones listed, 87% were seen once. The CDR3 is 14 residues long. Germline assignment: CDR1 SEHNR and CDR2 FQNEAQ (reference sequence). V lost 5 bases and J 5 bases, leaving 14 bases between the germline ends. Material for sequencing was peripheral blood. The rearrangement uses TRBV7-9 and TRBJ2-3; tentative D call: TRBD1 (6 bases). The clonotype originates from a man over 45 with active COVID-19. The CDR3 region has the DNA TGTGCCAGCAGCCAAGGGACAAGAGGAGATACGCAGTATTTT. Its protein is CASSQGTRGDTQYF.